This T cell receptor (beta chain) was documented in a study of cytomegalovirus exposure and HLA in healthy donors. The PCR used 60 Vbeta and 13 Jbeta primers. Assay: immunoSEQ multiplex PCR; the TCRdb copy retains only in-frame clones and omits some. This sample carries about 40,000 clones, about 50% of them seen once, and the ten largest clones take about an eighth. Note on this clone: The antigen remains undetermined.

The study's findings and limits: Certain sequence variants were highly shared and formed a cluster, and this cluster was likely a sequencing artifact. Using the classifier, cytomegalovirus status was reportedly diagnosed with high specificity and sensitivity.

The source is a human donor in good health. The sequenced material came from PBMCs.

In DNA form, the CDR3 reads TGTGCCAGTAATCCAGGACGGGGAGGTCTCTACGAGCAGTACTTC. Translation gives CASNPGRGGLYEQYF. V usage is TRBV19 and J usage is TRBJ2-7, with a tentative D call TRBD2 (6 bases). The V gene lost 7 bases and the J gene lost 3 bases, with 19 bases spanning the gap. The CDR3 spans 15 residues. The germline V gene encodes CDR1 LNHDA and CDR2 SQIVND (reference sequence).